This T cell receptor (beta chain) was found in a study of OX40 agonist ivuxolimab in advanced cancers. Whole-study findings and limits: Clonal expansion from baseline to week 6 occurred in both CD4+ and CD8+ T cells.

With respect to this clone: Its target is unknown.

Sequencing was performed with immunoSEQ multiplex PCR; in TCRdb, only in-frame clones are kept and a portion is missing. The table lists approximately 14,000 clones, around 77% of them singletons. This TCR was sampled from an adult with an advanced solid tumor such as melanoma, head and neck, liver or kidney cancer. The specimen was CD4+ or CD8+ T cells sorted from blood, collected in a trial of the OX40 agonist ivuxolimab.

This chain's CDR3 is CASRPTVNYGYTF. Here the CDR3 DNA reads TGTGCCAGCAGACCGACAGTCAACTATGGCTACACCTTC. The V call is TRBV5-6, the J call TRBJ1-2, with D possibly matching TRBD1 (5 bases). Deletions cut 5 bases from V and 2 bases from J, with 10 bases between. The CDR3 runs to 13 residues. Germline V lookup: CDR1 SGHDT, CDR2 YYEEEE.